Ten or more counts support the clone carrying this TCR beta chain. The antigen is not known. The data originate from a study of cytomegalovirus exposure and HLA in healthy donors. Donors consisted of healthy bone marrow donors. 13 Jbeta primers and 60 Vbeta primers were used for the PCR. Generated by immunoSEQ multiplex PCR, the TCRdb table keeps only in-frame clones and is missing some. The sample includes about 140,000 clones, 70% to 80% of them seen just once. Study findings and constraints: According to a later analysis, donors in an Asian-associated ancestry cluster reportedly had fewer N-insertions than the roughly 640-donor mean.

Germline V lookup: CDR1 MNHNS, CDR2 SASEGT. Trimming cost V 6 bases and J 2 bases, with 10 bases left between them. This CDR3 contains 13 residues. The gene calls are TRBV6-1 and TRBJ1-1, with D uncertain. The sequence came from a woman aged 18 to 35 in good health and CMV-seropositive. Sequences were obtained from PBMCs. CDR3 amino acids: CASSQTFNTEAFF. As DNA, the CDR3 is TGTGCCAGCAGCCAGACATTTAACACTGAAGCTTTCTTT.